The source of this T cell receptor (beta chain) is a study of blood T cell repertoires in COVID-19. V gave up 5 bases and J gave up 2 bases; unmatched junction bases: 5. The CDR3 contains 15 residues. Germline-derived CDR1 and CDR2 are SGHTA and FQGNSA. In the source study's methods: Estimation of nucleated cell counts relied on the amplification of reference gene primers. The repertoire was sequenced with immunoSEQ multiplex PCR; TCRdb's copy has only in-frame clones and lacks some. That table is the source of V, J and clone size, and D and trimming were worked out from the DNA. The profile covers roughly 150,000 clones, with under 85% appearing a single time and approximately 1.6% taken by the ten largest.

The V gene is TRBV7-2, the J gene TRBJ1-5, with TRBD1 matching over 8 bases. The material sequenced was PBMCs or T cells enriched from blood (not recorded which). The receptor was derived from a woman under 30 who had been exposed to COVID-19. The CDR3 nucleotides are TGTGCCAGCAGCCCCTCGGGACAGGGCAATCAGCCCCAGCATTTT. This gives the protein CASSPSGQGNQPQHF.